These 9 T cell receptor beta chains were sequenced from one sample in a study of T cell responses to AZD1222 COVID-19 vaccine. Measured with immunoSEQ multiplex PCR; TCRdb has only the in-frame clones, and not every one. This sample carries roughly 120,000 clones, roughly 84% of them seen once, and the ten largest clones take roughly 6.2%. The sample was peripheral blood, taken on day 0 of AZD1222 vaccination. Receptor source: an adult in good health.

V usage is TRBV12-3 or TRBV12-4 and J usage is TRBJ2-7; no reliable D call. CDR3 size: 13 residues. Trimming removed 7 bases at V and 2 bases at J, with 12 bases between. CDR3 sequence reads: CASTTINPYEQYF. CDR3 in DNA: TGTGCCAGCACCACGATCAACCCCTACGAGCAGTACTTC.

The gene calls are TRBV5-1 and TRBJ1-3, with D unresolved. From germline, CDR1 is SGHRS and CDR2 YFSETQ. With 5 bases removed from V and 2 bases from J, the gap between germline ends came to 5 bases. This CDR3 comprises 12 residues. CDR3: CASSEAGNTIYF. The CDR3, as DNA: TGCGCCAGCAGTGAAGCTGGAAACACCATATATTTT.

This rearrangement joins TRBV4-1 to TRBJ1-2, with 9 bases matching TRBD1. The CDR3 totals 16 residues. The germline CDR1 and CDR2 sequences are MGHRA and YSYEKL. V shed 0 bases and J 8 bases; nucleotides not matched to a gene: 10. This CDR3 is CASSQEVPGQGKGYTF. Written as DNA, the CDR3 is TGCGCCAGCAGCCAAGAGGTCCCCGGACAGGGGAAAGGCTACACCTTC.

The chain employs TRBV28 and TRBJ1-4, with 8 bases lining up with TRBD1. J gave up 7 bases and V 2 bases, and 6 bases lay outside the gene matches. From germline, CDR1 is MDHEN and CDR2 SYDVKM. The length of the CDR3 is 15 residues. CDR3: CASSLGSQGAEKLFF. For the CDR3, the DNA is TGTGCCAGCAGTTTAGGGAGTCAGGGGGCTGAAAAACTGTTTTTT.

This rearrangement joins TRBV15 to TRBJ1-2; no clear D. This CDR3 contains 12 residues. Germline CDR1 and CDR2: LNHNV and YYDKDF (reference sequence). V shed 1 base and J shed 7 bases, with 7 bases lying between them. The CDR3 bases are TGTGCCACCAGCAGAGTGAGTGGTGGCTACACCTTC. This encodes CATSRVSGGYTF.

This chain joins TRBV5-4 and TRBJ2-7, with no clear D. This CDR3 has 13 residues. Trimming took 4 bases from V and 1 from J, leaving 9 bases between them. In germline, CDR1 is SGHNT, CDR2 YYREEE (reference sequence). In nucleotides, the CDR3 is TGTGCCAGCAGCGGCGGCGGATCCTACGAGCAGTACTTC. Its protein is CASSGGGSYEQYF.

V and J are TRBV6-1 and TRBJ1-2, with unresolved D. CDR1 MNHNS and CDR2 SASEGT come from the germline V gene. The germline V and J ends were trimmed by 2 bases and 1 base, with 11 bases remaining between them. The CDR3 covers 15 residues. CDR3 in amino acids: CASSELRAINYGYTF. CDR3 in DNA: TGTGCCAGCAGTGAATTAAGAGCGATTAACTATGGCTACACCTTC.

Written as DNA, the CDR3 is TGTGCGGACAGGGTATTAGGGGGTAATTCACCCCTCCACTTT. Its protein is CADRVLGGNSPLHF. The gene calls are TRBV11-2 and TRBJ1-6; 8 bases align to TRBD1. Looked up from germline, CDR1 is SGHAT and CDR2 is FQNNGV. The CDR3 loop spans 14 amino acids.

The chain carries TRBV5-1 and TRBJ1-3; the match to TRBD1 covers 9 bases. The V gene's germline CDR1 is SGHRS and CDR2 YFSETQ. V lost 0 bases, J lost 0 bases, and 4 bases stayed unmatched. The CDR3 sequence is 17 residues long. CDR3 protein: CASSLGGQGVSGNTIYF. Written as DNA, the CDR3 is TGCGCCAGCAGCTTGGGGGGACAGGGTGTCTCTGGAAACACCATATATTTT. Full variable domain (missing parts from reference TRBV5-1 and TRBJ1-3): KAGVTQTPRYLIKTRGQQVTLSCSPISGHRSVSWYQQTPGQGLQFLFEYFSETQRNKGNFPGRFSGRQFSNSRSEMNVSTLELGDSALYLCASSLGGQGVSGNTIYFGEGSWLTVV.